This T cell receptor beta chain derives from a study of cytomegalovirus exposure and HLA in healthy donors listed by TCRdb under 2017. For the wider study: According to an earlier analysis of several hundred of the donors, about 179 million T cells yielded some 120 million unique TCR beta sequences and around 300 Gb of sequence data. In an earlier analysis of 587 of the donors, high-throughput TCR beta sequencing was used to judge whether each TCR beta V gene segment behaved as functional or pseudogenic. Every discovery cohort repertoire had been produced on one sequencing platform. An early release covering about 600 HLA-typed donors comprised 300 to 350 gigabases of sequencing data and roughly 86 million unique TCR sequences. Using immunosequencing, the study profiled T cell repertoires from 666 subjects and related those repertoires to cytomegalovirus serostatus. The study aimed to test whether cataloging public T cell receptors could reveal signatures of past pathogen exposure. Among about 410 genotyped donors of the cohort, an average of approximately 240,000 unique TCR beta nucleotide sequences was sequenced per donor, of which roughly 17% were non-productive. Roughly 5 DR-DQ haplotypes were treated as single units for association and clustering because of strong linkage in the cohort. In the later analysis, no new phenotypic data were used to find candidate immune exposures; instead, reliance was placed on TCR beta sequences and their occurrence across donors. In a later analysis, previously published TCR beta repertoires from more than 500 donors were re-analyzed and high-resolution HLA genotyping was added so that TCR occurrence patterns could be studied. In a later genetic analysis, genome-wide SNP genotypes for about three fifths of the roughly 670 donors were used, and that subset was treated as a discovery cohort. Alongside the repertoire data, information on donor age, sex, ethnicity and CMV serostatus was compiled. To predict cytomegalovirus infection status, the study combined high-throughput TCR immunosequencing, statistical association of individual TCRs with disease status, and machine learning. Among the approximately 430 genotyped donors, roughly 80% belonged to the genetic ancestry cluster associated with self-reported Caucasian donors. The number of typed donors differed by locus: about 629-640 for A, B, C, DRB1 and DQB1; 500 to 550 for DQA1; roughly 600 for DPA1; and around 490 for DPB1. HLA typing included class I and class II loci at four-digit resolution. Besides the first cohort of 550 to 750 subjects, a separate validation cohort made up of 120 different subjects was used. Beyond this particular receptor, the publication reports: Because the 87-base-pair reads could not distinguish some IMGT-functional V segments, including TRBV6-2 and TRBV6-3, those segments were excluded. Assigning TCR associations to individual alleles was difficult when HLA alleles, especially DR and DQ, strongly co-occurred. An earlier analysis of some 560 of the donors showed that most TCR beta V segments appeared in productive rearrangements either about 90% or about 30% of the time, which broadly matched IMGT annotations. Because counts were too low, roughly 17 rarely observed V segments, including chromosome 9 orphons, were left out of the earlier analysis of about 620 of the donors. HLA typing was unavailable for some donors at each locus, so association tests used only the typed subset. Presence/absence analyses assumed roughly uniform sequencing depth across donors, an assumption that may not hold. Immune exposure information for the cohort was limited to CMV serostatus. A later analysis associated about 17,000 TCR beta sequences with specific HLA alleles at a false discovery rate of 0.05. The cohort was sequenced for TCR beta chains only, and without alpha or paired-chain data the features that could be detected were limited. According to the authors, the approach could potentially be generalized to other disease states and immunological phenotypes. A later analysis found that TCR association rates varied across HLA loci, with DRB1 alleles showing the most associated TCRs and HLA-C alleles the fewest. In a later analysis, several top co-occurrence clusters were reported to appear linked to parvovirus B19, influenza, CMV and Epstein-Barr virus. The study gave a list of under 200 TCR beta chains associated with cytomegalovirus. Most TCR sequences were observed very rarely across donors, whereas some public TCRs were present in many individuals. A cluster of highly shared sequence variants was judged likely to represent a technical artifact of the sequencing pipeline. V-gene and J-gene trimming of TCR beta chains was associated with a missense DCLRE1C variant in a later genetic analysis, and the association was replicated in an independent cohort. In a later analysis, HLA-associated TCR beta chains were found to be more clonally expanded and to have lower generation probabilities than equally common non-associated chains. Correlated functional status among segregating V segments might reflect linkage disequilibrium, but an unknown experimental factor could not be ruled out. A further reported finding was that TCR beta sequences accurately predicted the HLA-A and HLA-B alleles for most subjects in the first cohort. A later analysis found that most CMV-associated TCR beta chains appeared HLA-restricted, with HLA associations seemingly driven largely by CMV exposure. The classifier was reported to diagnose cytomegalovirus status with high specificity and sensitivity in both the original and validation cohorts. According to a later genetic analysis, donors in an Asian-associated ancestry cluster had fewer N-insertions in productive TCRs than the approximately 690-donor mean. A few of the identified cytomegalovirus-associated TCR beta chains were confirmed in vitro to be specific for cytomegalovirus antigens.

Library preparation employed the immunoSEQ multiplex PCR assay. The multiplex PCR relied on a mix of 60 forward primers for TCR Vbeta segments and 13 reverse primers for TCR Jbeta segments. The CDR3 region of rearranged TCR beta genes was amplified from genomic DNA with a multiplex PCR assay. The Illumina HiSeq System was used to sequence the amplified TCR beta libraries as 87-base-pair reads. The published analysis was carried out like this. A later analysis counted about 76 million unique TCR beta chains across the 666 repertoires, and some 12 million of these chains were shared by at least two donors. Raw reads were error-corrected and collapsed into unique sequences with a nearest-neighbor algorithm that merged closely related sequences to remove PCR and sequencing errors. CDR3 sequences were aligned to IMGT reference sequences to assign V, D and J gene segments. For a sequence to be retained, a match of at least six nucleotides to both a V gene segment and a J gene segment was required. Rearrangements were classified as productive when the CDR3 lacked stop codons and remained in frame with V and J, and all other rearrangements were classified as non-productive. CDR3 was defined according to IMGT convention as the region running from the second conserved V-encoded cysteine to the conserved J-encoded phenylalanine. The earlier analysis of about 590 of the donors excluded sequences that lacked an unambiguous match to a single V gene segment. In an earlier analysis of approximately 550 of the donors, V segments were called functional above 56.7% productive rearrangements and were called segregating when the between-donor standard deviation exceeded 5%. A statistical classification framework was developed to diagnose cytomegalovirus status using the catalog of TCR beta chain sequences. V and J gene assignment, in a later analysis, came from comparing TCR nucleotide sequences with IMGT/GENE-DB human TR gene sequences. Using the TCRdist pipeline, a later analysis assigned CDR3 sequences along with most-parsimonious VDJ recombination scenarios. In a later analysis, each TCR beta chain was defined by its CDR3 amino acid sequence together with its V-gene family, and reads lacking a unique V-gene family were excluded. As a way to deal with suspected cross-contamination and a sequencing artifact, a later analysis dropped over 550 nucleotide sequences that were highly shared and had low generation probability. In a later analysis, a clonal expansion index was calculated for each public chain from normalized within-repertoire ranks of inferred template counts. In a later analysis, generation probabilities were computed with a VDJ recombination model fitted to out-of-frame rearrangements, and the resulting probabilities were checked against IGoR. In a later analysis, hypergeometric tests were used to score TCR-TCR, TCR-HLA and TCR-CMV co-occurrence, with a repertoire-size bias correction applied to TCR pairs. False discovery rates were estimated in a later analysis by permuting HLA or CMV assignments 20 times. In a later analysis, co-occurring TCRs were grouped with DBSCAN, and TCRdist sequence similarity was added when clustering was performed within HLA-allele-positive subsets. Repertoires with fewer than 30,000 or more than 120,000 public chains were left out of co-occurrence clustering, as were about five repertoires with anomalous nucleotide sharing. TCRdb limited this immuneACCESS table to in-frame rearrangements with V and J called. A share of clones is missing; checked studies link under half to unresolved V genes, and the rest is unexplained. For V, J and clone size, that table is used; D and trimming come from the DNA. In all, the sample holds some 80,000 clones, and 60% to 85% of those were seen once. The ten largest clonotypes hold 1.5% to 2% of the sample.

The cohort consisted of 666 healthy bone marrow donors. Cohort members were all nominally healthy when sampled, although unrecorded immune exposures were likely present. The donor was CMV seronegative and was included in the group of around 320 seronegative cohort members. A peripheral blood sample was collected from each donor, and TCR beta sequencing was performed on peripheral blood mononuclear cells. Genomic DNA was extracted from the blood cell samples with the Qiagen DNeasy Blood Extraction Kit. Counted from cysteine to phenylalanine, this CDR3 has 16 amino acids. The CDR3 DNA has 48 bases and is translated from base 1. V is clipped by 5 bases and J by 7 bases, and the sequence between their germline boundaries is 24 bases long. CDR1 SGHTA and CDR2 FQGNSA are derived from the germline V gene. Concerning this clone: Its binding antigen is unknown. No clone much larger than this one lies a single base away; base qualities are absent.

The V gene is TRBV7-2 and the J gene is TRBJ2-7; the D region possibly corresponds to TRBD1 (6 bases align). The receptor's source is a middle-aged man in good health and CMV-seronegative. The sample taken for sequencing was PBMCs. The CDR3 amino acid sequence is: CASSRGGGRGPVEQYF. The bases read TGTGCCAGCAGCCGCGGTGGTGGCAGGGGCCCGGTGGAGCAGTACTTC.